This passage covers 26 T cell receptor beta chains from one sample sequenced in a study of immune heterogeneity within non-small cell lung tumors. A multiplex PCR containing 32 V primers and 13 J primers was used to amplify TCR beta CDR3. TCRdb reprocessed the multiplex PCR reads via MiXCR and lists one record per CDR3 protein. The sample holds fewer than 8,000 distinct CDR3 sequences, 22% seen once. Bulk tumor gDNA, about 640 ng per sample, served as the TCR template. Taken during surgery, several biopsies per primary tumor were spaced as far apart as possible within the tumor mass. These patients got curative surgery after being newly diagnosed with untreated non-small cell lung cancer. Sequencing was done on a sample of lung tumor tissue. The receptors stem from a man between 65 and 85 years old with non-small cell lung cancer.

By share, this clonotype counts as medium-sized (0.01 to 0.1%). The chain has TRBV30 and TRBJ2-1, with TRBD1 as a possible D gene (5 bases). The CDR3 runs 12 residues. Germline V lookup: CDR1 GTSNPN, CDR2 SVGIG (reference sequence). Trimming took 3 bases from V and 9 from J, leaving 12 bases between them. The CDR3 nucleotides are TGTGCCTGGAGCGCCCTCGACAGTGAGCAGTTCTTC. It codes for CAWSALDSEQFF.

In this sample, this clonotype is medium-sized. This chain connects TRBV20-1 to TRBJ1-2; D may be TRBD1 (5 bases). There are 13 residues in the CDR3. The V end lost 6 bases, the J end lost 12 bases, and 23 bases lay between the germline ends. Germline lookup yields CDR1 DFQATT and CDR2 SNEGSKA (reference sequence). CDR3 sequence: CSATTHDSFVDTF. CDR3 DNA: TGCAGTGCCACAACCCATGACAGTTTTGTCGACACCTTC.

This clonotype was observed a handful of times. The chain joins TRBV20-1 to TRBJ2-1; no clear D. The CDR3 consists of 14 residues. In germline, CDR1 is DFQATT, CDR2 SNEGSKA (reference sequence). V shed 5 bases and J shed 2 bases, with 13 bases lying between them. The CDR3 protein is CSAPRPAAYNEQFF. In DNA, the CDR3 is TGCAGTGCTCCCCGGCCAGCCGCCTACAATGAGCAGTTCTTC.

In this sample, this clonotype is medium-sized. The chain joins TRBV13 to TRBJ1-2; a weak D match, TRBD1 (6 bases). Trimming took 10 bases from V and 6 from J, leaving 18 bases between them. The CDR3 is made up of 13 amino acids. The germline gives CDR1 PRHDT, CDR2 FYEKMQ (reference sequence). This chain's CDR3 is CANNKQGWNGYTF. Written as DNA, the CDR3 is TGTGCCAACAACAAACAGGGTTGGAATGGCTACACCTTC.

The rearrangement uses TRBV15 and TRBJ2-1; TRBD1 aligns across 9 bases. This CDR3 has 20 residues. Germline V gene sequence: CDR1 LNHNV, CDR2 YYDKDF (reference sequence). V was clipped by 3 bases and J by 2 bases; unmatched bases: 17. In DNA, the CDR3 is TGTGCCACCAGCAGGCCGATCCACTTCCCGGGACAGGGTCCCTACAATGAGCAGTTCTTC. Protein product: CATSRPIHFPGQGPYNEQFF. Combining the CDR3 with reference TRBV15 and TRBJ2-1 gives the whole variable domain DAMVIQNPRYQVTQFGKPVTLSCSQTLNHNVMYWYQQKSSQAPKLLFHYYDKDFNNEADTPDNFQSRRPNTSFCFLDIRSPGLGDTAMYLCATSRPIHFPGQGPYNEQFFGPGTRLTVL.

This clonotype was counted between two and nine times. The chain recombines TRBV3-1 with TRBJ2-4, with D possibly being TRBD1 (6 bases). The CDR3 covers 13 residues. Trimming took 4 bases from V and 8 from J, leaving 12 bases between them. Germline V lookup: CDR1 LGHDT, CDR2 YNNKEL (reference sequence). This CDR3 is CASSRQARDIQYF. In DNA form, the CDR3 reads TGTGCCAGCAGCCGACAGGCCCGAGACATTCAGTACTTC.

By share, this clonotype counts as medium-sized. V is TRBV18 and J is TRBJ2-3; 9 positions agree with TRBD2. V gave up 3 bases and J gave up 8 bases; unmatched junction bases: 9. The CDR3 has 15 residues. Germline assignment: CDR1 KGHSH and CDR2 LQKENI. Here the CDR3 reads CASSPPTSGSGTQYF. CDR3 DNA sequence: TGTGCCAGCTCACCTCCGACTAGCGGTTCCGGTACGCAGTATTTT.

The chain links TRBV27 to TRBJ1-6; 9 nucleotides align to TRBD1. Per the germline V gene, CDR1 is MNHEY and CDR2 is SMNVEV (reference sequence). V gave up 6 bases and J gave up 9 bases; unmatched junction bases: 6. The length of the CDR3 is 14 residues. The CDR3 loop is CASSPPGQGSPLHF. For the CDR3, the DNA is TGTGCCAGCAGCCCACCGGGACAGGGTTCACCCCTCCACTTT.

This clonotype has ten or more counts. The chain joins TRBV9 to TRBJ1-2; the D gene is possibly TRBD1 (6 bases). The germline CDR1 and CDR2 sequences are SGDLS and YYNGEE. The V end lost 4 bases, the J end lost 5 bases, and 9 bases lay between the germline ends. CDR3 length equals 12 residues. CDR3 protein: CASSTGTYGYTF. DNA of the CDR3: TGTGCCAGCAGCACAGGGACTTATGGCTACACCTTC.

A note on this clonotype: A much larger clonotype is one base distant, so this may be a read error. V is TRBV20-1 and J is TRBJ2-1; D remains unclear. The length of the CDR3 is 8 residues. Germline V CDR1 and CDR2: DFQATT, SNEGSKA (reference sequence). The CDR3 bases are TGCAGTGCTACCGAGCGGTTCTTC. Its translation: CSATERFF.

Judged by abundance, this clonotype is large. The chain couples TRBV27 to TRBJ2-3, with D uncertain. The germline V gene encodes CDR1 MNHEY and CDR2 SMNVEV (reference sequence). V was clipped by 3 bases and J by 0 bases, with 13 bases between them. The CDR3 covers 16 residues. This CDR3 is CASSLFDGGSTDTQYF. In nucleotides, the CDR3 is TGTGCCAGCAGTTTGTTCGACGGCGGTAGCACAGATACGCAGTATTTT.

This clonotype is labeled medium-sized. This sequence joins TRBV2 and TRBJ2-7; 10 nucleotides line up with TRBD1. Germline V gene lookup returns CDR1 SNHLY and CDR2 FYNNEI. J was trimmed by 5 bases and V by 6 bases; bases with no gene match: 7. The CDR3 contains 14 residues. The CDR3 loop reads CASRLTDRGNEQYF. The CDR3 nucleotides are TGTGCCAGCAGACTTACGGACAGGGGGAACGAGCAGTACTTC.

The V call is TRBV10-3, the J call TRBJ2-1; 7 positions match TRBD2. The germline CDR1 and CDR2 sequences are ENHRY and SYGVKD. The CDR3 is 17 amino acids. Trimming took 7 bases from V and 7 from J; bases not matched to a gene: 19. The CDR3 region has the DNA TGTGCCATCATCGCGCCGGCGGGGAAGTTGGGGGGGAATGAGCAGTTCTTC. It encodes CAIIAPAGKLGGNEQFF.

This clonotype rates as medium-sized (0.01 to 0.1%). The chain employs TRBV7-2 and TRBJ1-2; TRBD1 aligns across 10 bases. The junction had 5 bases not matched to a gene; V was cut back by 0 bases and J by 7 bases. Germline-derived CDR1 and CDR2 are SGHTA and FQGNSA. The CDR3 is made up of 15 amino acids. The DNA for the CDR3 is TGTGCCAGCAGCTTAGCCCCCGACAGGGGGCTTGGCTACACCTTC. Protein: CASSLAPDRGLGYTF.

Notes on this clonotype: This may come from a read error, since a much larger clone is one base off. The V and J genes are TRBV6-1 and TRBJ2-2, with D perhaps matching TRBD2 (7 bases). The ends were cut back, 10 bases at V and 9 bases at J, with 24 bases in the middle. This CDR3 is built from 15 residues. Germline CDR1 reads MNHNS; CDR2 reads SASEGT. The DNA for the CDR3 is TGTGCCACCCAAACCATAGGAGGCGGGGGCTGGGAGCTGTTTTTT. Amino acid sequence: CATQTIGGGGWELFF.

This clonotype was seen repeatedly, ten times or more. V and J are TRBV9 and TRBJ2-7; 8 bases map to TRBD1. J gave up 5 bases and V 4 bases, and 8 bases lay outside the gene matches. CDR1 is SGDLS and CDR2 is YYNGEE in the germline V gene. The CDR3 contains 14 residues. CDR3 nucleotides: TGTGCCAGCAGCCAACAGGGGGTCGTAGACGAGCAGTACTTC. Protein product: CASSQQGVVDEQYF.

By share of the sample, this clonotype is medium-sized. The chain joins TRBV6-6 to TRBJ1-5, with 10 bases aligning to TRBD1. This CDR3 comprises 21 residues. V shed 1 base and J 4 bases; nucleotides not matched to a gene: 19. CDR1 is MNHNY, CDR2 SVGAGI, per germline (reference sequence). CDR3 bases: TGTGCCAGCAGTTACTACCGCAGTTTGGGGACAGGGGACTTGACGAATCAGCCCCAGCATTTT. Translated, it gives CASSYYRSLGTGDLTNQPQHF.

This chain connects TRBV5-4 to TRBJ2-3; tentatively, D is TRBD1 or TRBD2 (5 bases each). Germline V gene sequence: CDR1 SGHNT, CDR2 YYREEE (reference sequence). With 0 bases removed from V and 4 bases from J, the gap between germline ends came to 15 bases. The CDR3 totals 16 residues. CDR3 DNA sequence: TGTGCCAGCAGCTTGGAGGGGAGATTGGGAGCAGATACGCAGTATTTT. Its translation is CASSLEGRLGADTQYF.

Comment on this clonotype: A read error may be the cause here, since a much bigger clone is one base away. The chain couples TRBV29-1 to TRBJ2-1; TRBD2 matches 7 bases. Germline lookup yields CDR1 SQVTM and CDR2 ANQGSEA. The CDR3 is made up of 14 amino acids. CDR3 DNA: TGCAGCGCCTCGGGAGGCCCCTACTACAATGGGCAGTTCTTC. Protein product: CSASGGPYYNGQFF.

This clonotype was detected a few times. The CDR3 bases are TGTGCCAGCACAAGCGGGATACTACCCTACGAGCAGTACTTC. Residues: CASTSGILPYEQYF. The chain combines TRBV7-2 with TRBJ2-7, with 7 bases matching TRBD2. Germline trimming cut 7 bases from V and 2 bases from J; bases unmatched to any gene: 8. Germline V gene sequence: CDR1 SGHTA, CDR2 FQGNSA. The CDR3 sequence is 14 residues long.

This chain uses TRBV7-9 with TRBJ1-4, with D unresolved. The CDR3 spans 14 residues. The V end was cut by 5 bases, the J end by 8 bases, with 15 bases between. CDR1 and CDR2 (germline): SEHNR, FQNEAQ (reference sequence). CDR3 sequence reads: CASSQADGREKLFF. CDR3 nucleotide sequence: TGTGCCAGCAGCCAAGCCGACGGGCGCGAAAAACTGTTTTTT.

This clonotype is labeled medium-sized. CDR3 in DNA: TGTGCCATCAAATTGGACATGGGGGTTGAAGCTTTCTTT. It translates to CAIKLDMGVEAFF. The chain couples TRBV10-3 to TRBJ1-1, with TRBD1 as a possible D gene (5 bases). The CDR3 has 13 residues. Trimming took 7 bases from V and 7 from J, leaving 16 bases between them. Germline assignment: CDR1 ENHRY and CDR2 SYGVKD.

This clonotype was counted at least ten times. V usage is TRBV3-1 and J usage is TRBJ2-7; 7 nucleotides agree with TRBD1. Germline lookup yields CDR1 LGHDT and CDR2 YNNKEL (reference sequence). The CDR3 is made up of 16 amino acids. Losses at the gene ends were 5 bases for V and 0 bases for J; bases not matched to a gene: 10. The CDR3 is CASSGHDRASSYEQYF. The CDR3, as DNA: TGTGCCAGCAGCGGCCACGACAGGGCGAGCTCCTACGAGCAGTACTTC.

The sample holds many counts of this clonotype. The V gene is TRBV3-1, the J gene TRBJ1-2; possibly TRBD1 for D (5 bases). This CDR3 comprises 13 residues. V lost 4 bases, J lost 6 bases, and 12 bases lay in between. Germline V gene sequence: CDR1 LGHDT, CDR2 YNNKEL (reference sequence). The CDR3 here is CASSLPGGDGYTF. The CDR3 nucleotides read TGTGCCAGCAGCCTACCAGGAGGGGATGGCTACACCTTC.

This clonotype qualifies as medium-sized (0.01 to 0.1%). This chain connects TRBV4-1 to TRBJ1-5; no firm D call. The CDR3 runs to 15 residues. The germline V and J ends were trimmed by 4 bases and 2 bases, with 12 bases remaining between them. Germline loops: CDR1 MGHRA, CDR2 YSYEKL. This CDR3 is CASSRSDAGNQPQHF. Here the CDR3 DNA reads TGCGCCAGCAGCCGGTCGGACGCGGGCAATCAGCCCCAGCATTTT.

This clonotype appeared many times. V is TRBV5-1 and J is TRBJ1-1; D is perhaps TRBD1 (6 bases). The CDR3 loop spans 15 amino acids. Trimming took 4 bases from V and 5 from J, leaving 18 bases between them. From germline, CDR1 is SGHRS and CDR2 YFSETQ. The CDR3 reads CASSPQQGVGTEAFF. In nucleotides, the CDR3 is TGCGCCAGCAGCCCACAACAGGGAGTAGGGACTGAAGCTTTCTTT.